This T cell receptor (beta chain) stems from a study of post-analysis software for immune sequencing data. Study as a whole: Courses of disease covered relapsing-remitting, secondary progressive and progressive-relapsing multiple sclerosis.

This CDR3 spans 16 amino acids. The V end was cut by 2 bases, the J end by 0 bases, with 8 bases between. Germline V gene lookup returns CDR1 MDHEN and CDR2 SYDVKM. Notes on this clonotype: Its specificity is not known.

Prepared libraries of TCR beta cDNA carried unique molecular identifiers. Using its own MiXCR run on the PCR reads, TCRdb lists one record per CDR3 protein. The table shows about 560,000 distinct CDR3 sequences, with roughly two fifths occurring only once. The study's findings and limits: Higher frequency in patients than in controls was seen for about 5 TRBV segments, with TRBV5-6, TRBV5-1 and TRBV20-1 among them. F measure clustering grouped samples strongly by preparation batch.

The chain is built from TRBV28 and TRBJ2-6; D uncertain. The sequence was obtained from a girl between 10 and 17 years old with multiple sclerosis. The sample taken for sequencing was blood. CDR3 nucleotides: TGTGCCAGCAGTTTAAGACTGAACTCTGGGGCCAACGTCCTGACTTTC. This codes for CASSLRLNSGANVLTF.